This T cell receptor (beta chain) was observed in a study of blood T cell repertoires in COVID-19 (dated by TCRdb to between 2020 and 2021). For the study in its entirety: Samples covering the acute and convalescent phases of COVID-19 were provided by collaborators in the United States, Italy and Spain. Where available, HLA class I and class II types were obtained from metadata supplied by the sample provider rather than from assay-based typing. The material from the prospective study consisted of cDNA or gDNA derived from T cells, B-cell-depleted T cells, or PBMCs. Samples were obtained from the ongoing ImmuneRACE study (first 160 participants) and from 1,000 to 1,500 subjects provided by 6 global collaborators. The dataset comprised deeply sampled blood TCRbeta repertoires from subjects exposed to, actively infected with, or recovered from COVID-19. The sample metadata nearly always contained a de-identified subject ID, COVID-19 status, age in years and sex. The repertoires were made available in a free public database intended to serve as a resource for research on the immune response to SARS-CoV-2. Beyond this particular receptor, the publication reports: How much clinical and demographic metadata was included differed by source and by participant, and the metadata was provided uncurated.

CDR1 and CDR2 were assigned from the germline V gene (reference sequence) as SGHNT and YYREEE. The CDR3 goes from the cysteine to the phenylalanine over 13 residues. Left in the record is the CDR3 DNA by itself, 39 bases read in frame from the first base. V is reduced by 4 bases and J by 0 bases, leaving a spacing of 7 bases between them. Whole blood was collected in K2EDTA tubes by collaborating institutions according to the institutions' own protocols. For TCRbeta analysis, collaborators shipped samples in one of three forms: frozen whole blood, isolated PBMCs, or DNA extracted from either of those sample types. TCRbeta CDR3 regions were amplified from genomic DNA using the immunoSEQ Assay, a bias-controlled multiplex PCR. Regarding the original processing steps: Within the assay, amplification of reference gene primers was used to estimate how many nucleated cells each sample contained. Sequence reads were collapsed and filtered to measure the absolute abundance of every unique TCRbeta CDR3 rearrangement. For each sample, productive Simpson clonality was calculated as the square root of Simpson's diversity index over productive rearrangements. Here the immuneACCESS table is served through TCRdb, limited to in-frame sequences with V and J called. Missing clones are a known gap in these copies; in checked studies unresolved V genes cover under half, and the rest lacks a known reason. The V and J calls and clone size were taken over from that table, and D and trimming were inferred from the DNA. For this sample there are about 140,000 clones; 84% appear just once. The ten largest clones represent roughly 6.5% of the sample.

A note on this clone: What antigen it recognizes has not been identified. Base qualities are not recorded, but no much larger clone differs from it by a single base.

Here the chain combines TRBV5-4 and TRBJ1-1, with no reliable assignment of the D segment. This receptor was taken from a human donor in a cohort sampled during active COVID-19. The sample was peripheral blood. For the CDR3, the sequence is CASSQEVNTEAFF. The bases are TGTGCCAGCAGCCAGGAGGTGAACACTGAAGCTTTCTTT.